The clone carrying this TCR beta chain is classed as medium-sized. TCRdb re-analysed the reads in MiXCR, keeping a single row per CDR3 protein. The data contain 4,100 or so distinct CDR3 sequences, 8% to 11% of them singletons. The germline V gene has CDR1 SGHNT and CDR2 YENEEA. The CDR3 has 13 residues. Trimming removed 0 bases from V and 9 bases from J, with 9 bases in between. The chain joins TRBV11-3 to TRBJ2-1; no clear D gene. The receptor was isolated from a human donor with rheumatoid arthritis. The sequenced sample was CD4+ T cells from synovial fluid. This CDR3 is CASSLDFTGEQFF. Written as DNA, the CDR3 is TGTGCCAGCAGCTTAGATTTTACGGGTGAGCAGTTCTTC.